This T cell receptor beta chain was captured in a study of cytomegalovirus exposure and HLA in healthy donors. Study conclusions and caveats: The study reported that TCR beta sequences accurately predicted HLA-A and HLA-B alleles in most subjects. Sequencing had likely introduced a cluster of highly shared sequence variants as an artifact.

This CDR3 has 13 residues. From germline, CDR1 is LGHNA and CDR2 YNFKEQ. V lost 3 bases, J lost 6 bases, and 9 bases lay in between. Primers included in the PCR were 60 Vbeta and 13 Jbeta primers. Sequenced by immunoSEQ multiplex PCR; TCRdb stores in-frame clones only, minus some. Among about 140,000 clones listed, approximately 84% were seen once. Turning to this clone: The antigen is undetermined.

The receptor was isolated from a woman in her sixties or seventies in good health and CMV-seropositive. The sequencing sample was made of PBMCs. The chain employs TRBV4-2 and TRBJ2-1; no clear D gene. The CDR3 protein is CASSHQLSNEQFF. The CDR3, as DNA: TGTGCCAGCAGCCATCAACTTAGCAATGAGCAGTTCTTC.